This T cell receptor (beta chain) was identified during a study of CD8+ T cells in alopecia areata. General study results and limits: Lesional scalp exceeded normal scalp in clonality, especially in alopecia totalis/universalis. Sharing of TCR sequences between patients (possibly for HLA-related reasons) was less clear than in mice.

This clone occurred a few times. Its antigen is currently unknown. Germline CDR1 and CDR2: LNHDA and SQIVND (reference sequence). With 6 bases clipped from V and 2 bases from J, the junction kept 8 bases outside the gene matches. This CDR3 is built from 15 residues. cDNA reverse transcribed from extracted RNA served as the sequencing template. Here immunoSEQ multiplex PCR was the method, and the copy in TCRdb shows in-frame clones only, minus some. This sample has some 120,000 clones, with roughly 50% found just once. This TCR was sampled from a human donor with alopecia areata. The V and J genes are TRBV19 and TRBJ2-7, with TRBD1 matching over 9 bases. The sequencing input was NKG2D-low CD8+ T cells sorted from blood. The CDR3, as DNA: TGTGCCAGTAGCTTCGGGACAGGGCCGACCTACGAGCAGTACTTC. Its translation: CASSFGTGPTYEQYF. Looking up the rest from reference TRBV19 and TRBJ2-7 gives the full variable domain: DGGITQSPKYLFRKEGQNVTLSCEQNLNHDAMYWYRQDPGQGLRLIYYSQIVNDFQKGDIAEGYSVSREKKESFPLTVTSAQKNPTAFYLCASSFGTGPTYEQYFGPGTRLTVT.